Each of the 18 T cell receptor beta chains below was sequenced from the same sample in a study of blood T cell repertoires in COVID-19. The method was immunoSEQ multiplex PCR; TCRdb's version includes in-frame clones alone and lacks a portion of them. The table records around 70,000 clones, 83% of them present only once. The specimen sequenced was peripheral blood. These TCRs come from a man of 80 years or more with acute or convalescent COVID-19.

The chain uses TRBV12-3 or TRBV12-4 and TRBJ1-2; TRBD1 matches at 9 bases. Trimming at V came to 8 bases and at J to 8 bases, leaving 9 bases not matched to a gene. This CDR3 region has 13 residues. This CDR3 reads CASEGQGVRGYTF. The CDR3 DNA reads as TGTGCCAGCGAGGGACAGGGCGTGAGGGGCTACACCTTC.

The chain recombines TRBV5-5 with TRBJ2-2; 8 positions agree with TRBD1. Germline CDR1 is SGHKS and CDR2 is YYEKEE (reference sequence). The CDR3 covers 16 residues. V lost 4 bases to trimming and J lost 0 bases; unmatched junction nucleotides: 5. Written as DNA, the CDR3 is TGTGCCAGCAGCCGGACAGGGACCGCGAACACCGGGGAGCTGTTTTTT. It is translated as CASSRTGTANTGELFF.

V gene TRBV3-1 (or the pseudogene TRBV3-2) combines with J gene TRBJ1-2, with 10 bases identical to TRBD1. The CDR3 consists of 13 residues. J gave up 7 bases and V 3 bases, and 2 bases lay outside the gene matches. Per the germline V gene, CDR1 is LGHDT and CDR2 is YNNKEL (reference sequence). Written as DNA, the CDR3 is TGTGCCAGCAGCCAGAGGGACAGGGGTGGCTACACCTTC. Translated: CASSQRDRGGYTF.

The rearrangement joins TRBV29-1 to TRBJ2-1; possibly TRBD2 for D (5 bases). Per the germline V gene, CDR1 is SQVTM and CDR2 is ANQGSEA. The CDR3 runs to 12 residues. Trimming removed 4 bases from V and 9 bases from J, with 13 bases in between. DNA for the CDR3: TGCAGCGTTGGGGTAGGAGGAGGTGAGCAGTTCTTC. This translates into CSVGVGGGEQFF.

This clone appeared once. The genes are TRBV5-1 and TRBJ2-7; 7 bases line up with TRBD1. The germline gives CDR1 SGHRS, CDR2 YFSETQ. V lost 4 bases to trimming and J lost 2 bases; unmatched junction nucleotides: 6. The CDR3 has 14 amino acids. The CDR3 DNA reads TGCGCCAGCAGCCCCGGGACAGCCACCTACGAGCAGTACTTC. Its protein product is CASSPGTATYEQYF.

The chain carries TRBV19 and TRBJ1-1; D uncertain. Trimming removed 7 bases at V and 4 bases at J, with 13 bases between. The length of the CDR3 is 13 residues. Germline CDR1 and CDR2: LNHDA and SQIVND (reference sequence). CDR3 nucleotide sequence: TGTGCCAGTACCCGCCGGCGGAGCACTGAAGCTTTCTTT. It translates to CASTRRRSTEAFF.

The chain uses TRBV28 and TRBJ1-2, with D tentatively TRBD1 (5 bases). Germline assignment: CDR1 MDHEN and CDR2 SYDVKM. The CDR3 is made up of 14 amino acids. V lost 2 bases, J lost 8 bases, and 15 bases lay in between. In DNA form, the CDR3 reads TGTGCCAGCAGTTTAAGAGAATGGGGCAAAGGCTACACCTTC. Its translation is CASSLREWGKGYTF.

This chain links TRBV7-2 with TRBJ2-2, with D tentatively TRBD1 (6 bases). The V gene's germline CDR1 is SGHTA and CDR2 FQGNSA. The CDR3 totals 15 residues. Trimming removed 2 bases at V and 4 bases at J, with 11 bases between. CDR3 DNA: TGTGCCAGCAGCTTAAGCAGGGGCGGCACCGGGGAGCTGTTTTTT. Its translation: CASSLSRGGTGELFF.

The chain has TRBV19 and TRBJ1-5, with D maybe TRBD1 (5 bases). V was cut by 6 bases and J by 6 bases, with 12 bases left in between. Germline-derived CDR1 and CDR2 are LNHDA and SQIVND (reference sequence). This CDR3 has 13 amino acids. The CDR3 DNA sequence: TGTGCCAGTAGGCCAGGGACTCTTCAGCCCCAGCATTTT. This translates into CASRPGTLQPQHF.

The genes are TRBV27 and TRBJ2-1; D unclear. This CDR3 contains 12 residues. Trimming took off 6 bases at V and 7 bases at J, with 10 bases between the two ends. Germline V CDR1 and CDR2: MNHEY, SMNVEV (reference sequence). CDR3 amino acids: CASRLNLNEQFF. The CDR3 DNA reads TGTGCCAGCAGACTTAACCTAAATGAGCAGTTCTTC.

The V gene is TRBV19, the J gene TRBJ1-1; maybe TRBD1 (5 bases). Germline-derived CDR1 and CDR2 are LNHDA and SQIVND (reference sequence). V was shortened by 11 bases and J by 1 base, with 26 bases between the two germline ends. This CDR3 comprises 17 residues. The CDR3 DNA follows: TGTGCCCCTACTAACCCGGGGGGGGGACTCGGGAACACTGAAGCTTTCTTT. It specifies CAPTNPGGGLGNTEAFF.

The CDR3 nucleotides are TGTGCCAGCAGCTTGGGGGGGGCAGGGGGCGCGTTGAATGAGCAGTTCTTC. Translation gives CASSLGGAGGALNEQFF. The chain employs TRBV5-4 and TRBJ2-1; 8 bases align to TRBD1. Trimming at V came to 0 bases and at J to 7 bases, leaving 12 bases not matched to a gene. This CDR3 is built from 17 residues. From germline, CDR1 is SGHNT and CDR2 YYREEE (reference sequence).

The V gene is TRBV19, the J gene TRBJ2-3; 10 positions agree with TRBD1. The CDR3 consists of 15 residues. Per the germline V gene, CDR1 is LNHDA and CDR2 is SQIVND (reference sequence). The V gene end was trimmed by 6 bases and the J gene end by 1 base; junction bases not matched to a gene: 4. As DNA, the CDR3 is TGTGCCAGTAGGAGACAGGGGGCGGGCACAGATACGCAGTATTTT. Translating it yields CASRRQGAGTDTQYF.

The chain joins TRBV10-3 to TRBJ2-2; D is perhaps TRBD1 (6 bases). The germline gives CDR1 ENHRY, CDR2 SYGVKD. The CDR3 totals 14 residues. The V gene lost 2 bases and the J gene lost 7 bases, with 11 bases spanning the gap. CDR3 nucleotide sequence: TGTGCCATCAGTGAGGTCAGGGGTAACGGGGAGCTGTTTTTT. This gives the protein CAISEVRGNGELFF.

V is TRBV5-4 and J is TRBJ2-1, with 8 nucleotides matching TRBD1. This CDR3 spans 15 amino acids. Trimming removed 4 bases from V and 1 base from J; junction bases left unmatched: 4. Germline V gene lookup returns CDR1 SGHNT and CDR2 YYREEE (reference sequence). For the CDR3, the DNA is TGTGCCAGCAGCCTAGACAGGGGTTCCTACAATGAGCAGTTCTTC. The encoded protein is CASSLDRGSYNEQFF.

As DNA, the CDR3 is TGCGCCAGCAGCTTGGACAGCGGAATGAACACTGAAGCTTTCTTT. Amino acid sequence: CASSLDSGMNTEAFF. The chain combines TRBV5-1 with TRBJ1-1; D not resolved. Trimming took 0 bases from V and 0 from J, leaving 9 bases between them. CDR1 is SGHRS, CDR2 YFSETQ, per germline. This CDR3 contains 15 residues.

The chain couples TRBV4-1 to TRBJ2-3, with D unclear. CDR1 is MGHRA and CDR2 is YSYEKL in the germline V gene. This CDR3 is 17 amino acids long. V shed 1 base and J shed 0 bases, with 14 bases lying between them. CDR3 loop: CASSQAAATASTDTQYF. The CDR3 nucleotides read TGCGCCAGCAGCCAAGCGGCGGCTACCGCGAGCACAGATACGCAGTATTTT.

Worth noting for this clone: A read error may produce the germline difference seen at one junction end. V and J are TRBV5-5 and TRBJ2-3; 16 bases align to TRBD2. CDR3 size: 17 residues. Germline V gene lookup returns CDR1 SGHKS and CDR2 YYEKEE (reference sequence). In DNA, the CDR3 is TGTGCCAGCACCTTGGGACTAGCGGGGGGGCAACGAGATACGCAGTATTTT. This gives the protein CASTLGLAGGQRDTQYF.